The T cell receptor beta chain under discussion was sequenced for a study of OX40 agonist ivuxolimab in advanced cancers. Germline V CDR1 and CDR2: ENHRY, SYGVKD. V gave up 2 bases and J gave up 0 bases; unmatched junction bases: 9. The CDR3 loop spans 20 amino acids. Some clones are missing from TCRdb's copy, which holds only in-frame ones; the method was immunoSEQ multiplex PCR. The table includes about 65,000 clones, roughly 89% detected once. Material: CD4+ or CD8+ T cells sorted from blood, obtained in a trial of the OX40 agonist ivuxolimab. The chain has TRBV10-3 and TRBJ2-6, with TRBD1 matching 11 bases. The receptor comes from an adult with an advanced solid tumor such as melanoma, head and neck, liver or kidney cancer. For the CDR3, the DNA is TGTGCCATCAGTGAGAGGCCTTCCGGGACAGGGGGCTCTGGGGCCAACGTCCTGACTTTC. It codes for CAISERPSGTGGSGANVLTF.